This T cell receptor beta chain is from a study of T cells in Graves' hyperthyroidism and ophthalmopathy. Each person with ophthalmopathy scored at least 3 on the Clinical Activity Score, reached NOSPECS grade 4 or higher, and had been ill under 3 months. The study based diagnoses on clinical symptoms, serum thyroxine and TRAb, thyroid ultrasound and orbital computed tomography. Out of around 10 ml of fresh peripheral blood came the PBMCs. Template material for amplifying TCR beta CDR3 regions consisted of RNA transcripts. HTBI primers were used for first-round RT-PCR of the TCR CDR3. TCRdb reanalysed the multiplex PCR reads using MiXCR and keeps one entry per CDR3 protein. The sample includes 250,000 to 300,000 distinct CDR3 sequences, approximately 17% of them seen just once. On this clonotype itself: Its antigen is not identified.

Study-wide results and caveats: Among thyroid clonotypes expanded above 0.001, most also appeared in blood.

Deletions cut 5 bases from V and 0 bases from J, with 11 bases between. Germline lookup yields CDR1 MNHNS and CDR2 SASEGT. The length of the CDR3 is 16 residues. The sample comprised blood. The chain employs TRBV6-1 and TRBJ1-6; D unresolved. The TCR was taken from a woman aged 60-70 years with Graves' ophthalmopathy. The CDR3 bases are TGTGCCAGCAGTCCCAGACAACGCTCCTATAATTCACCCCTCCACTTT. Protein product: CASSPRQRSYNSPLHF.